This T cell receptor beta chain was found in a study of beta chain features in type 1 diabetes. Study-level information: In age, gender and cell yields, patients were similar to healthy donors. Overall study findings and caveats: For patients, the naive, central memory and Treg TCRB repertoires appeared more alike than for healthy donors. In these data, an HLA type influence on TCRB rearrangement remained unresolved. Moderate but significant shortening of TCRB CDR3s was recorded in all four CD4+ subsets from Type 1 diabetes patients. Type 1 diabetes patients had fewer VDJ junction insertions and more deletions.

Turning to this clone: As yet, its antigen is unknown.

Trimming removed 0 bases from V and 2 bases from J; junction bases left unmatched: 8. Germline loops: CDR1 SGHVS, CDR2 FQNEAQ. The CDR3 extends over 18 amino acids. cDNA synthesis used the whole RNA isolate, giving expressed TCRB sequences. Measured with immunoSEQ multiplex PCR; TCRdb has only the in-frame clones, and not every one. The table records about 700,000 clones, 13% of them present only once. The specimen sequenced was naive CD4+ T cells from blood. The receptor comes from a young man with type 1 diabetes. This chain links TRBV7-8 with TRBJ2-2; the match to TRBD1 covers 8 bases. Here the CDR3 DNA reads TGTGCCAGCAGCTTAGCCCTAGTCAGGGGGCGCAACACCGGGGAGCTGTTTTTT. This translates into CASSLALVRGRNTGELFF.